This entry lists 30 T cell receptor beta chains sequenced from one sample in a study of regulatory T cells in long-lasting Graves disease. CDR3 regions were amplified by Arm-PCR using iRepertoire HTBI primers to build TCR beta libraries. TCRdb fed the multiplex PCR reads into MiXCR, producing one record per CDR3 protein. Of about 470,000 distinct CDR3 sequences in the sample, about 22% were seen once. Described time point: persistent/refractory GD, antithyroid drugs over 5 years with positive TRAb. Extracted PBMC RNA gave rise to the TCR library. The sequenced sample was peripheral blood mononuclear cells (PBMCs), obtained when the disease was refractory, from a patient treated with antithyroid drugs. The receptors were sampled from a female donor with Graves disease.

J is TRBJ2-3 and V is TRBV2; 8 nucleotides line up with TRBD2. Germline-derived CDR1 and CDR2 are SNHLY and FYNNEI. This CDR3 is 14 amino acids long. V lost 10 bases to trimming and J lost 3 bases; unmatched junction nucleotides: 9. The CDR3 reads CATSERGTTDTQYF. DNA for the CDR3: TGTGCCACCTCCGAGCGGGGGACTACAGATACGCAGTATTTT. Using reference TRBV2 and TRBJ2-3 for the parts outside the CDR3, the full variable domain is EPEVTQTPSHQVTQMGQEVILRCVPISNHLYFYWYRQILGQKVEFLVSFYNNEISEKSEIFDDQFSVERPDGSNFTLKIRSTKLEDSAMYFCATSERGTTDTQYFGPGTRLTVL.

This clonotype was observed at least ten times. This sequence joins TRBV20-1 and TRBJ2-7; D gene uncertain. Germline CDR1 and CDR2: DFQATT and SNEGSKA (reference sequence). V dropped 1 base and J dropped 6 bases, with 13 bases sitting between them. The CDR3 runs 13 residues. Here the CDR3 reads CSARVGLLTEQYF. Here the CDR3 DNA reads TGCAGTGCTAGAGTCGGCCTACTCACCGAGCAGTACTTC.

The chain recombines TRBV5-1 with TRBJ1-6; perhaps TRBD1 as D (5 bases). Deletions cut 2 bases from V and 13 bases from J, with 10 bases between. CDR3 length: 12 amino acids. Germline CDR1 and CDR2: SGHRS and YFSETQ. CDR3 sequence: CASSFPTGPLHF. CDR3 DNA sequence: TGCGCCAGCAGCTTTCCTACAGGTCCCCTCCACTTT.

This clonotype was counted many times. V and J are TRBV11-1 and TRBJ2-2, with a weak D call TRBD2 (6 bases). The CDR3 is made up of 15 amino acids. V dropped 4 bases and J dropped 16 bases, with 25 bases sitting between them. Per the germline V gene, CDR1 is SGHAT and CDR2 is FQDESV (reference sequence). CDR3 DNA sequence: TGTGCCAGCAGCTCCCATAATACGGGACTGGGGACGTGGTTTTTT. It translates to CASSSHNTGLGTWFF.

This clonotype has ten or more counts. V gene TRBV3-1 combines with J gene TRBJ1-6; D unresolved. V was shortened by 4 bases and J by 6 bases, with 7 bases between the two germline ends. Germline CDR1 LGHDT, CDR2 YNNKEL (reference sequence). The CDR3 extends over 13 amino acids. CDR3 DNA sequence: TGTGCCAGCAGCCGGGCCACTAATTCACCCCTCCACTTT. This encodes CASSRATNSPLHF.

This clonotype appeared a few times. The chain combines TRBV10-3 with TRBJ1-1, with D tentatively TRBD1 (5 bases). The CDR3 totals 14 residues. CDR1 and CDR2 (germline): ENHRY, SYGVKD. V gave up 4 bases and J gave up 0 bases, with 9 bases separating them. In nucleotides, the CDR3 is TGTGCCATCAGTGGGGGGGTTATGAACACTGAAGCTTTCTTT. Its translation is CAISGGVMNTEAFF.

Worth noting for this clonotype: A much bigger clone sits one base away, suggesting this may be a read error. J is TRBJ2-7 and V is TRBV11-2; D perhaps matches TRBD2 (7 bases). V was shortened by 5 bases and J by 4 bases, with 24 bases between the two germline ends. The germline gives CDR1 SGHAT, CDR2 FQNNGV. This CDR3 region has 17 residues. The CDR3 is CASSVAFGGRTRYEQYF. CDR3 DNA sequence: TGTGCCAGCAGCGTAGCCTTCGGGGGGCGGACCCGGTACGAGCAGTACTTC.

V gene TRBV3-1 combines with J gene TRBJ2-7, with TRBD1 as a possible D gene (6 bases). The CDR3 is 15 amino acids. V lost 1 base and J lost 0, with 10 bases in between. Germline V CDR1 and CDR2: LGHDT, YNNKEL (reference sequence). CDR3 protein: CASSQGQGPSYEQYF. CDR3 DNA sequence: TGTGCCAGCAGCCAAGGGCAGGGGCCCTCCTACGAGCAGTACTTC.

This clonotype was observed many times. The CDR3 loop reads CASSSTEGYTF. CDR3 DNA sequence: TGTGCCAGCAGTTCGACGGAGGGCTACACCTTC. This chain connects TRBV28 to TRBJ1-2; D remains unclear. Per the germline V gene, CDR1 is MDHEN and CDR2 is SYDVKM. This CDR3 spans 11 amino acids. V lost 4 bases and J lost 8, with 8 bases in between.

This clonotype was counted ten times or more. The chain carries TRBV12-3 or TRBV12-4 and TRBJ2-2, with D perhaps TRBD2 (6 bases). The ends were cut back, 6 bases at V and 2 bases at J, with 16 bases in the middle. The CDR3 totals 16 residues. CDR3 amino acids: CASSRGVNANTGELFF. In DNA, the CDR3 is TGTGCCAGCAGCCGCGGGGTTAACGCAAACACCGGGGAGCTGTTTTTT.

V and J are TRBV19 and TRBJ2-7; 8 bases agree with TRBD1. V lost 4 bases and J lost 6; bases outside the gene matches: 8. The CDR3 is 14 amino acids. Germline assignment: CDR1 LNHDA and CDR2 SQIVND (reference sequence). The CDR3 bases are TGTGCCAGTAGTAGGAATACAGGGACAGGCGAGCAGTACTTC. Protein product: CASSRNTGTGEQYF.

The rearrangement links TRBV4-1 to TRBJ1-2, with 10 bases fitting TRBD1. This CDR3 is 17 amino acids long. V was pared by 4 bases and J by 6 bases, with 14 bases of the junction left unmatched. Germline lookup yields CDR1 MGHRA and CDR2 YSYEKL. The CDR3 spells CASSPGGGTGDRNGYTF. The CDR3 DNA is TGCGCCAGCAGCCCTGGGGGAGGGACAGGGGACAGAAATGGCTACACCTTC.

In its sample, this clonotype was seen a few times. CDR3: CASQQGNTEAFF. DNA for the CDR3: TGTGCCAGCCAACAGGGAAACACTGAAGCTTTCTTT. J is TRBJ1-1 and V is TRBV6-2 or TRBV6-3, with D possibly TRBD1 on 6 matching bases. The germline V and J ends were trimmed by 8 bases and 2 bases, with 9 bases remaining between them. The CDR3 consists of 12 residues. Germline assignment: CDR1 MNHEY and CDR2 SVGEGT.

There are many counts of this clonotype. J is TRBJ1-1 and V is TRBV19, with a possible D match to TRBD1 (5 bases). This CDR3 is built from 15 residues. Trimming took off 0 bases at V and 7 bases at J, with 15 bases between the two ends. Per germline, CDR1 LNHDA and CDR2 SQIVND (reference sequence). The CDR3: CASSIDSDSFNEAFF. CDR3 in DNA: TGTGCCAGTAGTATAGATTCCGACAGCTTCAATGAAGCTTTCTTT.

Concerning this clonotype: A much larger clone lies one base from this, so it may be a read error. The V call is TRBV19, the J call TRBJ1-6, with D maybe TRBD1 (5 bases). The germline V gene has CDR1 LNHDA and CDR2 SQIVND (reference sequence). The CDR3 has 15 residues. Trimming cost V 6 bases and J 8 bases, with 17 bases left between them. CDR3 loop: CASSPGGRPDSPLHF. The CDR3 DNA reads as TGTGCCAGTAGCCCCGGGGGAAGGCCGGATTCACCCCTCCACTTT.

This clonotype was observed a handful of times. The CDR3 nucleotides read TGTGCCAGCAGTGTAGGGGGGCCAAACACTGAAGCTTTCTTT. Translating gives CASSVGGPNTEAFF. The chain joins TRBV6-4 to TRBJ1-1, with D perhaps matching TRBD1 (6 bases). CDR1 and CDR2 from the germline V gene are MRHNA and SNTAGT. Trimming cost V 4 bases and J 2 bases, with 11 bases left between them. This CDR3 has 14 amino acids.

For this clonotype: It may be a read error: a sequence one base away is much more abundant. The CDR3 protein is CASSLAEDQPQHF. DNA of the CDR3: TGTGCCAGCAGTTTGGCCGAAGATCAGCCCCAGCATTTT. V and J are TRBV12-3 or TRBV12-4 and TRBJ1-5; unclear D gene. The CDR3 runs 13 residues. The V end lost 3 bases, the J end lost 5 bases, and 8 bases lay between the germline ends.

The chain employs TRBV7-3 and TRBJ2-5, with D perhaps given as TRBD1 or TRBD2 (5 bases each). Germline V CDR1 and CDR2: SGHTA, FQGTGA. V was cut by 4 bases and J by 4 bases, with 22 bases left in between. The CDR3 sequence is 17 residues long. The CDR3 DNA sequence: TGTGCCAGCAGCTCGAGCCAACTGGGGGACGGGACAGAGACCCAGTACTTC. It is translated as CASSSSQLGDGTETQYF.

This chain connects TRBV9 to TRBJ2-2; D may match TRBD1 or TRBD2 (6 bases each). Trimming took off 6 bases at V and 5 bases at J, with 14 bases between the two ends. The CDR3 totals 14 residues. CDR1 is SGDLS, CDR2 YYNGEE, per germline. This chain's CDR3 is CASTRGQYTGELFF. In DNA, the CDR3 is TGTGCCAGCACCCGGGGGCAATATACCGGGGAGCTGTTTTTT. Looking up the rest from reference TRBV9 and TRBJ2-2 gives the full variable domain: DSGVTQTPKHLITATGQRVTLRCSPRSGDLSVYWYQQSLDQGLQFLIQYYNGEERAKGNILERFSAQQFPDLHSELNLSSLELGDSALYFCASTRGQYTGELFFGEGSRLTVL.

This clonotype was picked up many times. This chain links TRBV3-1 with TRBJ2-5, with 8 bases that match TRBD2. The CDR3 sequence is 14 residues long. The V segment lost 1 base and the J segment 4 bases; nucleotides outside the gene matches: 2. CDR1 is LGHDT and CDR2 is YNNKEL in the germline V gene (reference sequence). The CDR3 reads CASSQASGGETQYF. The CDR3 DNA sequence: TGTGCCAGCAGCCAAGCGAGCGGGGGAGAGACCCAGTACTTC.

About this clonotype: Since a much larger clone is just one base distant, this may be a read error. This chain connects TRBV11-2 to TRBJ1-6, with 8 bases matching TRBD1. Germline CDR1 and CDR2: SGHAT and FQNNGV. The length of the CDR3 is 18 residues. V lost 5 bases to trimming and J lost 2 bases; unmatched junction nucleotides: 11. CDR3 residues: CASSNGRGRLTYNSPLHF. CDR3 nucleotide sequence: TGTGCCAGCAGCAATGGCAGGGGGCGTCTCACCTATAATTCACCCCTCCACTTT.

At least ten counts were recorded for this clonotype. The chain combines TRBV2 with TRBJ2-2, with no clear D. The CDR3 loop spans 16 amino acids. V lost 4 bases to trimming and J lost 0 bases, with 12 bases between them. Per germline, CDR1 SNHLY and CDR2 FYNNEI. The CDR3 bases are TGTGCCAGCAGTGCCGGACGGCCCGCGAACACCGGGGAGCTGTTTTTT. This encodes CASSAGRPANTGELFF.

The chain links TRBV10-3 to TRBJ1-3; D is perhaps TRBD1 (6 bases). The ends were cut back, 6 bases at V and 4 bases at J, with 13 bases in the middle. Germline loops: CDR1 ENHRY, CDR2 SYGVKD. The CDR3 spans 14 residues. The CDR3 DNA sequence: TGTGCCATCAGAGAGGACAGCTTAGGAAACACCATATATTTT. It specifies CAIREDSLGNTIYF.

V is TRBV4-1 and J is TRBJ2-7, with 7 bases aligning to TRBD1. There are 15 residues in the CDR3. Germline V gene sequence: CDR1 MGHRA, CDR2 YSYEKL. V trimming: 6 bases; J trimming: 2 bases; junction bases outside the gene matches: 10. The CDR3 region is CASRKQGTDTYEQYF. CDR3 nucleotides: TGCGCCAGCAGAAAACAGGGGACAGATACCTACGAGCAGTACTTC.

The CDR3 bases are TGCGCCAGCAGATTCTCGGGGACTGCTCAAGAGACCCAGTACTTC. This encodes CASRFSGTAQETQYF. The genes are TRBV4-1 and TRBJ2-5, with TRBD2 as a possible D gene (6 bases). V was cut by 6 bases and J by 2 bases, with 16 bases left in between. The germline V gene has CDR1 MGHRA and CDR2 YSYEKL. CDR3 length: 15 residues.

A word on this clonotype: Possible read error: a much larger clone is one base away. V is TRBV29-1 and J is TRBJ2-4; D gene ambiguous. This CDR3 has 10 residues. The germline V and J ends were trimmed by 4 bases and 5 bases, with 3 bases remaining between them. The germline V gene encodes CDR1 SQVTM and CDR2 ANQGSEA. For the CDR3, the DNA is TGCAGCGTTGTAGAAAACATTCAGTACTTC. This encodes CSVVENIQYF.

CDR3 sequence (DNA): TGTGCCAGCAGCCCACAGGGGGGAAAGGAGACCCAGTACTTC. Its translation: CASSPQGGKETQYF. V usage is TRBV7-2 and J usage is TRBJ2-5; 8 bases are a match to TRBD1. The CDR3 spans 14 residues. Germline assignment: CDR1 SGHTA and CDR2 FQGNSA. After removal of 5 bases from V and 5 bases from J, the junction contained 7 bases not matched to a gene.

This clonotype has a handful of counts. The chain has TRBV3-1 and TRBJ1-5; 8 positions match TRBD1. The CDR3 is 16 residues long. The ends lost 4 bases at V and 2 bases at J; junction bases unmatched: 7. Germline loops: CDR1 LGHDT, CDR2 YNNKEL (reference sequence). The CDR3 reads CASSLGTGVRNQPQHF. CDR3 DNA: TGTGCCAGCAGCCTAGGGACAGGCGTGCGCAATCAGCCCCAGCATTTT.

This clonotype was observed many times. The rearrangement links TRBV7-6 to TRBJ2-7; D is unresolved. The CDR3 length is 16 residues. Per the germline V gene, CDR1 is SGHVS and CDR2 is FNYEAQ. The V gene lost 3 bases and the J gene lost 0 bases, with 15 bases spanning the gap. CDR3 coding DNA: TGTGCCAGCAGCTTTGGCCCAGGATTGACCTCCTACGAGCAGTACTTC. Encoded protein: CASSFGPGLTSYEQYF.

The chain carries TRBV4-1 and TRBJ1-2; a weak D match, TRBD1 (5 bases). V was cut by 0 bases and J by 3 bases, with 20 bases left in between. In germline, CDR1 is MGHRA, CDR2 YSYEKL. CDR3 length: 18 residues. The CDR3 loop is CASSQDWRSGIPHYGYTF. The CDR3 coding sequence is TGCGCCAGCAGCCAAGATTGGAGATCAGGGATCCCGCACTATGGCTACACCTTC.